The rows below give T cell receptor beta chains drawn from one sample of a study of beta chain features in type 1 diabetes. The assay was immunoSEQ multiplex PCR, and TCRdb's table has in-frame clones only and misses some. Of fewer than 350,000 clones listed, roughly a fifth are singletons. The sequenced sample consisted of naive CD4+ T cells from blood. The source is a woman under 30 in good health. The CDR3 runs from the conserved cysteine through the conserved F or W. The D gene is left open where the match is weak. Size tells how often a clone was seen (once, few, many) or the class of an expanded clone, and some rows leave it out.

v_gene: TRBV7-8; d_gene: TRBD2; j_gene: TRBJ2-3; abundance: -; CDR3aa: CASSPGLAELGGTQYF; CDR3nt: TGTGCCAGCAGCCCGGGACTAGCGGAGCTCGGGGGTACGCAGTATTTT
v_gene: TRBV6-1; d_gene: TRBD1; j_gene: TRBJ1-1; abundance: few; CDR3aa: CASSALGTGVTEAFF; CDR3nt: TGTGCCAGCTCTGCTTTGGGGACAGGGGTTACTGAAGCTTTCTTT
v_gene: TRBV27; d_gene: TRBD1; j_gene: TRBJ1-2; abundance: few; CDR3aa: CASSPTGNYGYTF; CDR3nt: TGTGCCAGCAGCCCGACAGGGAACTATGGCTACACCTTC
v_gene: TRBV5-4; d_gene: TRBD2; j_gene: TRBJ2-7; abundance: -; CDR3aa: CASSPETSGVTYEQYF; CDR3nt: TGTGCCAGCAGCCCCGAGACTAGCGGGGTTACCTACGAGCAGTACTTC
v_gene: TRBV30; d_gene: TRBD1; j_gene: TRBJ2-3; abundance: few; CDR3aa: CAWTTGANTQYF; CDR3nt: TGTGCCTGGACGACAGGGGCTAATACGCAGTATTTT
v_gene: TRBV7-6; d_gene: -; j_gene: TRBJ1-4; abundance: few; CDR3aa: CASSSPPGGKLFF; CDR3nt: TGTGCCAGCAGCTCTCCACCCGGGGGAAAACTGTTTTTT
v_gene: TRBV5-1; d_gene: -; j_gene: TRBJ2-7; abundance: -; CDR3aa: CASSFKFGGSSYEQYF; CDR3nt: TGCGCCAGCAGCTTCAAATTTGGGGGCTCCTCCTACGAGCAGTACTTC
v_gene: TRBV4-3; d_gene: -; j_gene: TRBJ1-6; abundance: -; CDR3aa: CASSQGAGFSPLHF; CDR3nt: TGCGCCAGCAGCCAGGGGGCTGGTTTCTCACCCCTCCACTTT
v_gene: TRBV7-9; d_gene: TRBD2; j_gene: TRBJ2-7; abundance: -; CDR3aa: CASSLEGWEGSYEQYF; CDR3nt: TGTGCCAGCAGCTTAGAGGGCTGGGAGGGGTCCTACGAGCAGTACTTC
v_gene: TRBV5-4; d_gene: -; j_gene: TRBJ2-1; abundance: -; CDR3aa: CASSLAPSSYNEQFF; CDR3nt: TGTGCCAGCAGCTTGGCGCCGAGCTCCTACAATGAGCAGTTCTTC
v_gene: TRBV7-9; d_gene: TRBD1; j_gene: TRBJ1-1; abundance: few; CDR3aa: CASKAGGPNTEAFF; CDR3nt: TGTGCCAGCAAGGCAGGGGGCCCGAACACTGAAGCTTTCTTT
v_gene: TRBV5-1; d_gene: -; j_gene: TRBJ2-2; abundance: few; CDR3aa: CASSLLTAGELFF; CDR3nt: TGCGCCAGCAGCCTCCTAACAGCCGGGGAGCTGTTTTTT
v_gene: TRBV9; d_gene: -; j_gene: TRBJ2-2; abundance: -; CDR3aa: CASSTGGEGGELFF; CDR3nt: TGTGCCAGCAGCACCGGAGGTGAGGGCGGGGAGCTGTTTTTT
v_gene: TRBV7-9; d_gene: -; j_gene: TRBJ2-1; abundance: few; CDR3aa: CASDTYNEQFF; CDR3nt: TGTGCCAGCGACACATACAATGAGCAGTTCTTC
v_gene: TRBV30; d_gene: -; j_gene: TRBJ2-1; abundance: few; CDR3aa: CAWIRGPPYNEQFF; CDR3nt: TGTGCCTGGATCAGGGGACCTCCCTACAATGAGCAGTTCTTC
v_gene: TRBV28; d_gene: -; j_gene: TRBJ1-1; abundance: few; CDR3aa: CASSRRGNTEAFF; CDR3nt: TGTGCCAGCAGCCGGAGGGGGAACACTGAAGCTTTCTTT
v_gene: TRBV7-2; d_gene: -; j_gene: TRBJ2-3; abundance: few; CDR3aa: CASSLGGVSTDTQYF; CDR3nt: TGTGCCAGCAGCTTAGGCGGGGTTAGCACAGATACGCAGTATTTT
v_gene: TRBV18; d_gene: -; j_gene: TRBJ2-7; abundance: -; CDR3aa: CASSPPAGSYEQYF; CDR3nt: TGTGCCAGCTCACCACCGGCGGGATCCTACGAGCAGTACTTC
v_gene: TRBV9; d_gene: TRBD2; j_gene: TRBJ2-5; abundance: few; CDR3aa: CASSVEVAGVQETQYF; CDR3nt: TGTGCCAGCAGCGTAGAGGTAGCGGGGGTCCAAGAGACCCAGTACTTC
v_gene: TRBV18; d_gene: -; j_gene: TRBJ1-1; abundance: -; CDR3aa: CASSPMVRNTEAFF; CDR3nt: TGTGCCAGCTCACCAATGGTGAGGAACACTGAAGCTTTCTTT
v_gene: TRBV6-4; d_gene: -; j_gene: TRBJ2-3; abundance: -; CDR3aa: CASSDSSSADTQYF; CDR3nt: TGTGCCAGCAGTGATTCCTCTAGCGCTGATACGCAGTATTTT
v_gene: TRBV30; d_gene: -; j_gene: TRBJ2-7; abundance: -; CDR3aa: CAWSRGNEQYF; CDR3nt: TGTGCCTGGAGTAGGGGAAACGAGCAGTACTTC
v_gene: TRBV27; d_gene: -; j_gene: TRBJ2-1; abundance: -; CDR3aa: CASSSPLYNEQFF; CDR3nt: TGTGCCAGCAGCTCTCCCCTCTACAATGAGCAGTTCTTC
v_gene: TRBV18; d_gene: TRBD1; j_gene: TRBJ2-7; abundance: -; CDR3aa: CASSPKGQGEQYF; CDR3nt: TGTGCCAGCTCACCCAAAGGACAGGGTGAGCAGTACTTC
v_gene: TRBV7-9; d_gene: -; j_gene: TRBJ2-3; abundance: -; CDR3aa: CASSRLGTDTQYF; CDR3nt: TGTGCCAGCAGCCGACTAGGCACAGATACGCAGTATTTT
v_gene: TRBV28; d_gene: TRBD1; j_gene: TRBJ1-2; abundance: -; CDR3aa: CASTGTGGSVVYGYTF; CDR3nt: TGTGCCAGCACCGGGACAGGGGGCTCAGTTGTCTATGGCTACACCTTC
v_gene: TRBV28; d_gene: -; j_gene: TRBJ1-2; abundance: -; CDR3aa: CASSPSDGYTF; CDR3nt: TGTGCCAGCAGTCCCAGCGATGGCTACACCTTC
v_gene: TRBV5-1; d_gene: -; j_gene: TRBJ2-4; abundance: -; CDR3aa: CASSSGDLNIQYF; CDR3nt: TGCGCCAGCAGTTCGGGGGACTTAAACATTCAGTACTTC
v_gene: TRBV6-5; d_gene: -; j_gene: TRBJ2-2; abundance: -; CDR3aa: CASSYSGMGTGELFF; CDR3nt: TGTGCCAGCAGTTACTCCGGGATGGGCACCGGGGAGCTGTTTTTT
v_gene: TRBV7-2; d_gene: TRBD2; j_gene: TRBJ2-7; abundance: few; CDR3aa: CASSLTSGRNEQYF; CDR3nt: TGTGCCAGCAGCCTCACTAGCGGGAGGAACGAGCAGTACTTC
v_gene: TRBV11-1; d_gene: TRBD1; j_gene: TRBJ2-7; abundance: few; CDR3aa: CASRPGQGFYEQYF; CDR3nt: TGTGCCAGCAGACCGGGACAGGGATTCTACGAGCAGTACTTC
v_gene: TRBV6-6; d_gene: TRBD1; j_gene: TRBJ1-2; abundance: few; CDR3aa: CASSRPGQGTAGYTF; CDR3nt: TGTGCCAGCAGTCGTCCGGGACAGGGGACTGCTGGCTACACCTTC
v_gene: TRBV25-1; d_gene: -; j_gene: TRBJ2-7; abundance: few; CDR3aa: CASMWQGGYEQYF; CDR3nt: TGTGCCAGCATGTGGCAGGGAGGCTACGAGCAGTACTTC
v_gene: TRBV5-6; d_gene: TRBD1; j_gene: TRBJ2-7; abundance: -; CDR3aa: CASSLLGQPYEQYF; CDR3nt: TGTGCCAGCAGCTTGTTGGGACAGCCTTACGAGCAGTACTTC
v_gene: TRBV5-1; d_gene: -; j_gene: TRBJ2-5; abundance: few; CDR3aa: CASSLGRQGAETQYF; CDR3nt: TGCGCCAGCAGCTTGGGGCGACAAGGTGCAGAGACCCAGTACTTC
v_gene: TRBV25-1; d_gene: -; j_gene: TRBJ2-2; abundance: -; CDR3aa: CASGTGANTGELFF; CDR3nt: TGTGCCAGCGGTACAGGAGCGAACACCGGGGAGCTGTTTTTT
v_gene: TRBV4-2; d_gene: -; j_gene: TRBJ2-7; abundance: -; CDR3aa: CASSQGPWGASGRVLYEQYF; CDR3nt: TGTGCCAGCAGCCAAGGCCCATGGGGGGCTAGCGGACGTGTCCTTTACGAGCAGTACTTC
v_gene: TRBV2; d_gene: -; j_gene: TRBJ1-1; abundance: -; CDR3aa: CASSSQGITEAFF; CDR3nt: TGTGCCAGCAGTTCCCAGGGTATCACTGAAGCTTTCTTT
v_gene: TRBV29-1; d_gene: TRBD1; j_gene: TRBJ2-2; abundance: few; CDR3aa: CSALQGPNTGELFF; CDR3nt: TGCAGCGCCCTACAGGGGCCGAACACCGGGGAGCTGTTTTTT
v_gene: TRBV9; d_gene: -; j_gene: TRBJ1-1; abundance: few; CDR3aa: CASSVAAWGPDTEAFF; CDR3nt: TGTGCCAGCAGCGTAGCTGCTTGGGGGCCGGACACTGAAGCTTTCTTT
v_gene: TRBV30; d_gene: -; j_gene: TRBJ1-2; abundance: few; CDR3aa: CAWNGANYGYTF; CDR3nt: TGTGCCTGGAACGGGGCTAACTATGGCTACACCTTC
v_gene: TRBV18; d_gene: -; j_gene: TRBJ2-3; abundance: few; CDR3aa: CASSPNTDTQYF; CDR3nt: TGTGCCAGCTCACCTAACACAGATACGCAGTATTTT
v_gene: TRBV29-1; d_gene: TRBD1; j_gene: TRBJ2-2; abundance: -; CDR3aa: CSVGTGTNTGELFF; CDR3nt: TGCAGCGTCGGGACAGGGACGAACACCGGGGAGCTGTTTTTT
v_gene: TRBV30; d_gene: -; j_gene: TRBJ2-5; abundance: once; CDR3aa: CAWSSVVETQYF; CDR3nt: TGTGCCTGGAGTTCGGTCGTTGAGACCCAGTACTTC
v_gene: TRBV19; d_gene: TRBD2; j_gene: TRBJ2-5; abundance: -; CDR3aa: CASSPSGLAGGGETQYF; CDR3nt: TGTGCCAGTAGTCCCTCGGGACTAGCGGGAGGCGGAGAGACCCAGTACTTC
v_gene: TRBV5-6; d_gene: -; j_gene: TRBJ1-5; abundance: few; CDR3aa: CASSLSRLQPQHF; CDR3nt: TGTGCCAGCAGCCTCTCTCGTTTGCAGCCCCAGCATTTT
v_gene: TRBV2; d_gene: -; j_gene: TRBJ2-5; abundance: -; CDR3aa: CASSEQSQETQYF; CDR3nt: TGTGCCAGCAGTGAACAGTCCCAAGAGACCCAGTACTTC
v_gene: TRBV18; d_gene: -; j_gene: TRBJ2-6; abundance: -; CDR3aa: CASTAGANVLTF; CDR3nt: TGTGCCAGCACAGCTGGGGCCAACGTCCTGACTTTC
v_gene: TRBV18; d_gene: -; j_gene: TRBJ1-5; abundance: few; CDR3aa: CASSTGFQNNQPQHF; CDR3nt: TGTGCCAGCTCAACCGGGTTTCAAAACAATCAGCCCCAGCATTTT
v_gene: TRBV19; d_gene: -; j_gene: TRBJ1-5; abundance: -; CDR3aa: CASSRGPFSNQPQHF; CDR3nt: TGTGCCAGTAGTCGAGGTCCCTTTAGCAATCAGCCCCAGCATTTT
v_gene: TRBV30; d_gene: -; j_gene: TRBJ1-5; abundance: -; CDR3aa: CAWRQAGAGQPQHF; CDR3nt: TGTGCCTGGAGGCAAGCGGGGGCGGGCCAGCCCCAGCATTTT
v_gene: TRBV29-1; d_gene: TRBD2; j_gene: TRBJ2-3; abundance: few; CDR3aa: CSVELAGGPDTQYF; CDR3nt: TGCAGCGTTGAACTAGCGGGGGGGCCAGATACGCAGTATTTT
v_gene: TRBV15; d_gene: -; j_gene: TRBJ2-3; abundance: -; CDR3aa: CATSLYASPTDTQYF; CDR3nt: TGTGCCACCAGCCTCTATGCTAGTCCCACAGATACGCAGTATTTT
v_gene: TRBV7-2; d_gene: TRBD2; j_gene: TRBJ2-5; abundance: few; CDR3aa: CASSLVGLEETQYF; CDR3nt: TGTGCCAGCAGCTTAGTAGGACTAGAAGAGACCCAGTACTTC
v_gene: TRBV12-5; d_gene: TRBD1; j_gene: TRBJ1-1; abundance: -; CDR3aa: CASGLPQQGTEAFF; CDR3nt: TGTGCTAGTGGTTTACCGCAACAGGGGACTGAAGCTTTCTTT
v_gene: TRBV30; d_gene: -; j_gene: TRBJ1-3; abundance: -; CDR3aa: CAWSALSGNTIYF; CDR3nt: TGTGCCTGGAGTGCCCTCTCTGGAAACACCATATATTTT
v_gene: TRBV7-9; d_gene: TRBD2; j_gene: TRBJ2-1; abundance: few; CDR3aa: CASSSRGSGRGNEQFF; CDR3nt: TGTGCCAGCAGCTCCCGGGGCAGCGGGAGAGGCAATGAGCAGTTCTTC